This passage covers 24 T cell receptor beta chains from one sample sequenced in a study of blood T cells in healthy people across ages. For the second PCR, which ran for about 6 to 11 cycles, a sample-barcoded 5' primer and a J-beta primer mix were used. Each CDR3 protein gets one entry after TCRdb re-called the 5' RACE reads with MiXCR. The data show 700,000 to 850,000 distinct CDR3 sequences, about 48% seen once. The sequenced sample consisted of blood. The receptors stem from a man older than 75 in good health.

V gene TRBV7-9 combines with J gene TRBJ2-2; no clear D gene. CDR3 length equals 13 residues. V lost 5 bases to trimming and J lost 7 bases, with 11 bases between them. The germline V gene has CDR1 SEHNR and CDR2 FQNEAQ (reference sequence). CDR3 sequence: CASSRVEIGELFF. CDR3 DNA: TGTGCCAGCAGCAGGGTTGAGATCGGGGAGCTGTTTTTT. Using reference TRBV7-9 and TRBJ2-2 for the parts outside the CDR3, the full variable domain is DTGVSQNPRHKITKRGQNVTFRCDPISEHNRLYWYRQTLGQGPEFLTYFQNEAQLEKSRLLSDRFSAERPKGSFSTLEIQRTEQGDSAMYLCASSRVEIGELFFGEGSRLTVL.

The chain has TRBV7-9 and TRBJ1-2; the match to TRBD1 covers 12 bases. CDR3 length equals 15 residues. Per the germline V gene, CDR1 is SEHNR and CDR2 is FQNEAQ (reference sequence). Trimming cost V 5 bases and J 6 bases; bases outside gene matches: 7. CDR3 DNA: TGTGCCAGCAGCGGGGGACAGGGGGCGCGGAATGGCTACACCTTC. Its translation is CASSGGQGARNGYTF.

The rearrangement uses TRBV10-3 and TRBJ2-2; TRBD1 or TRBD2 may be the D gene (7 bases each). Germline loops: CDR1 ENHRY, CDR2 SYGVKD. Trimming cost V 6 bases and J 3 bases, with 14 bases left between them. The CDR3 is 15 amino acids. As DNA, the CDR3 is TGTGCCATCAGCCAACAGGGGAGGGACACCGGGGAGCTGTTTTTT. Encoded protein: CAISQQGRDTGELFF.

This clonotype was observed a few times. The chain couples TRBV29-1 to TRBJ2-1; 10 bases map to TRBD2. The CDR3 is made up of 15 amino acids. V lost 2 bases, J lost 4 bases, and 5 bases stayed unmatched. Per germline, CDR1 SQVTM and CDR2 ANQGSEA. The CDR3 sequence: CSVELAGARYNEQFF. CDR3 sequence (DNA): TGCAGCGTTGAACTAGCGGGAGCGAGATACAATGAGCAGTTCTTC.

This clonotype was recorded a few times. V and J are TRBV10-1 and TRBJ1-2, with TRBD1 matching over 7 bases. Germline V CDR1 and CDR2: WNHNN, SYGVQD (reference sequence). CDR3 length: 13 residues. V was clipped by 5 bases and J by 2 bases; unmatched bases: 2. The CDR3 protein is CASSMDRNYGYTF. The DNA of the CDR3 is TGCGCCAGCAGTATGGACAGGAACTATGGCTACACCTTC.

This chain uses TRBV6-6 with TRBJ2-5; D is undetermined. The CDR3 spans 11 residues. Per germline, CDR1 MNHNY and CDR2 SVGAGI (reference sequence). V lost 4 bases, J lost 11 bases, and 11 bases lay in between. CDR3 DNA: TGTGCCAGCAGTTCCCTGGCGGTGCAGTACTTC. Translated: CASSSLAVQYF.

The chain links TRBV2 to TRBJ1-4; 7 bases are a match to TRBD1. The germline CDR1 and CDR2 sequences are SNHLY and FYNNEI. V shed 5 bases, J shed 5 bases, and the junction held 8 bases outside the gene matches. There are 15 residues in the CDR3. CDR3 sequence reads: CASSPRQGDNEKLFF. The CDR3, as DNA: TGTGCCAGCAGTCCCCGACAGGGAGACAATGAAAAACTGTTTTTT. Filled out from reference TRBV2 and TRBJ1-4, the complete variable domain reads EPEVTQTPSHQVTQMGQEVILRCVPISNHLYFYWYRQILGQKVEFLVSFYNNEISEKSEIFDDQFSVERPDGSNFTLKIRSTKLEDSAMYFCASSPRQGDNEKLFFGSGTQLSVL.

V usage is TRBV7-2 and J usage is TRBJ1-5, with a weak D call TRBD1 (6 bases). Germline V gene data show CDR1 as SGHTA and CDR2 as FQGNSA. V was pared by 5 bases and J by 7 bases, with 12 bases between. This CDR3 is 13 amino acids long. The CDR3 nucleotides are TGTGCCAGCAGCGTCAGGGGTGGGCAGCCCCAGCATTTT. Translation gives CASSVRGGQPQHF.

This chain connects TRBV5-1 to TRBJ1-2; the D gene is possibly TRBD1 (6 bases). Germline V gene sequence: CDR1 SGHRS, CDR2 YFSETQ. The V end lost 4 bases, the J end lost 0 bases, and 13 bases lay between the germline ends. The length of the CDR3 is 15 residues. The CDR3, as DNA: TGCGCCAGCAGCCTTCTTGGGACATCTAACTATGGCTACACCTTC. Translation: CASSLLGTSNYGYTF.

In regard to this clonotype: A junction boundary mismatches the germline segment, possibly from a read error. The gene calls are TRBV15 and TRBJ2-6; D possibly corresponds to TRBD1 (5 bases). The CDR3 is 16 residues long. Germline V gene data show CDR1 as LNHNV and CDR2 as YYDKDF (reference sequence). CDR3: CATSINRVAGASVLTF. For the CDR3, the DNA is TGTGCCACCAGCATAAATAGAGTTGCTGGGGCCAGCGTCCTGACTTTC.

The J gene is TRBJ1-2, the V gene TRBV27; TRBD1 agrees at 7 bases. The CDR3 loop spans 15 amino acids. Germline trimming cut 2 bases from V and 4 bases from J; bases unmatched to any gene: 7. Germline loops: CDR1 MNHEY, CDR2 SMNVEV (reference sequence). This CDR3 is CASSLQGDLSYGYTF. The CDR3 coding sequence is TGTGCCAGCAGTTTACAGGGGGATCTAAGCTATGGCTACACCTTC.

CDR3 bases: TGTGCCAGCTCACCAAATCGGCAGGGTCGAGAGACCCAGTACTTC. Translating it yields CASSPNRQGRETQYF. This chain joins TRBV18 and TRBJ2-7; possibly TRBD1 for D (5 bases). TRBJ2-5 explains the end of the DNA better; the J call may be wrong. The germline CDR1 and CDR2 sequences are KGHSH and LQKENI. The CDR3 length is 15 residues.

This chain links TRBV6-5 with TRBJ1-2, with D perhaps matching TRBD1 (6 bases). The CDR3 spans 13 residues. V gave up 6 bases and J gave up 8 bases, with 16 bases separating them. Germline V lookup: CDR1 MNHEY, CDR2 SVGAGI. In nucleotides, the CDR3 is TGTGCCAGCAGCGCGGCGGGGGCCGGCGGCTACACCTTC. Translating gives CASSAAGAGGYTF.

This chain connects TRBV3-1 to TRBJ2-7; perhaps TRBD1 as D (6 bases). The DNA end lines up better with TRBJ2-5; the J call may be wrong. Germline lookup yields CDR1 LGHDT and CDR2 YNNKEL (reference sequence). The CDR3 extends over 16 amino acids. CDR3 sequence reads: CASSQEDRWAWETQYF. CDR3 coding DNA: TGTGCCAGCAGCCAAGAAGACAGGTGGGCGTGGGAGACCCAGTACTTC.

As concerns this clonotype: Because the CDR3's place on the DNA is in doubt, the DNA is left out and the CDR3 is given as listed by TCRdb. The chain is built from TRBV9 and TRBJ2-3; TRBD1, the table's D call, lacks a check against the DNA. The CDR3 is made up of 14 amino acids, end residues included. Germline assignment: CDR1 SGDLS and CDR2 YYNGEE. The CDR3: CACSVDGQTDTQYF.

This rearrangement joins TRBV20-1 to TRBJ2-1, with a weak D call TRBD2 (6 bases). This CDR3 contains 14 residues. Germline V lookup: CDR1 DFQATT, CDR2 SNEGSKA (reference sequence). V lost 4 bases, J lost 3 bases, and 13 bases lay in between. The CDR3 protein is CSAKGLAHYNEQFF. The CDR3 coding sequence is TGCAGTGCTAAAGGGCTAGCGCACTACAATGAGCAGTTCTTC.

This clonotype was detected a few times. The chain employs TRBV12-3 or TRBV12-4 and TRBJ2-3; a possible D gene is TRBD2 (5 bases). The CDR3 is made up of 14 amino acids. V was shortened by 0 bases and J by 1 base, with 5 bases between the two germline ends. The CDR3: CASSLARGTDTQYF. The CDR3 nucleotides read TGTGCCAGCAGTTTAGCGCGGGGCACAGATACGCAGTATTTT.

This chain connects TRBV7-9 to TRBJ2-3; 12 bases are a match to TRBD2. The CDR3 contains 18 residues. Germline V gene sequence: CDR1 SEHNR, CDR2 FQNEAQ (reference sequence). Trimming removed 5 bases from V and 14 bases from J; junction bases left unmatched: 23. This chain's CDR3 is CASSTGAPTSGSGRYAYF. CDR3 sequence (DNA): TGTGCCAGCAGCACAGGGGCTCCGACTAGCGGGAGTGGCAGATACGCGTATTTT.

This clonotype was counted between two and nine times. The V call is TRBV12-3 or TRBV12-4, the J call TRBJ2-3, with D possibly matching TRBD2 (6 bases). The CDR3 length is 18 residues. V was shortened by 0 bases and J by 14 bases, with 30 bases between the two germline ends. The CDR3 bases are TGTGCCAGCAGTTTAGCGTACTGGGGGAGGCTAGGACGCAGATACGCGTATTTT. Translation: CASSLAYWGRLGRRYAYF.

J is TRBJ2-3 and V is TRBV9; a possible D gene is TRBD2 (6 bases). Germline CDR1 SGDLS, CDR2 YYNGEE. V lost 0 bases to trimming and J lost 4 bases, with 15 bases between them. The CDR3 sequence is 16 residues long. CDR3 nucleotides: TGTGCCAGCAGCGTAGTGCGCGGGGACCTCGCAGATACGCAGTATTTT. Translating gives CASSVVRGDLADTQYF.

The chain links TRBV6-5 to TRBJ1-1; no reliable D call. Germline V gene lookup returns CDR1 MNHEY and CDR2 SVGAGI. V lost 6 bases and J 7 bases, leaving 18 bases between the germline ends. This CDR3 comprises 14 residues. The CDR3 region has the DNA TGTGCCAGCAGACGCGGCCAGCGATCTTATGAAGCTTTCTTT. Translating it yields CASRRGQRSYEAFF.

In this sample, this clonotype turned up a few times. CDR3 nucleotides: TGTGCCAGCGGAGGAGCGGCGGGAGAGCTCCTCTACGAGCAGTACTTC. This codes for CASGGAAGELLYEQYF. The chain is built from TRBV3-1 and TRBJ2-7, with 7 bases aligning to TRBD2. CDR3 size: 16 residues. Germline trimming cut 8 bases from V and 3 bases from J; bases unmatched to any gene: 16. Germline assignment: CDR1 LGHDT and CDR2 YNNKEL (reference sequence).

The CDR3 DNA reads TGCGCCAGCAGCGCAACCGGGACTAGCGGGAGAGTCCAGCGGTTCTTC. Its translation: CASSATGTSGRVQRFF. The chain combines TRBV5-1 with TRBJ2-1; TRBD2 aligns across 14 bases. The V gene end was trimmed by 4 bases and the J gene end by 15 bases; junction bases not matched to a gene: 15. The CDR3 sequence is 16 residues long. CDR1 SGHRS and CDR2 YFSETQ come from the germline V gene.

The rearrangement uses TRBV10-3 and TRBJ2-5; D is unclear. V lost 0 bases to trimming and J lost 2 bases, with 19 bases between them. The CDR3 covers 18 residues. Germline CDR1 and CDR2: ENHRY and SYGVKD. For the CDR3, the DNA is TGTGCCATCAGTGAGTCGACATACGAAAAGGGTTTACAAGAGACCCAGTACTTC. The encoded protein is CAISESTYEKGLQETQYF.